This is a list of T cell receptor beta chains from one sample in a study of blood T cell repertoires in COVID-19. TCRdb keeps only in-frame clones here, not all; method: immunoSEQ multiplex PCR. This table holds about 250,000 clones, more than 70% found once. The specimen sequenced was peripheral blood. The receptors originated from a woman aged 40 to 55 who had recovered from COVID-19. Each CDR3 is given with its conserved first and last residue. The order of the fields is clone size, D gene, V gene, J gene, CDR3 protein, CDR3 DNA. D genes are given only for firm matches. Size values are once, few and many counts, or a class for expanded clones, and some rows have none.

-,TRBD2,TRBV5-1,TRBJ2-6,CASSPGGTGANVLTF,TGCGCCAGCAGCCCGGGAGGAACTGGGGCCAACGTCCTGACTTTC
-,-,TRBV14,TRBJ2-1,CASSDRSWQNEQFF,TGTGCCAGCAGCGACAGAAGCTGGCAGAATGAGCAGTTCTTC
few,-,TRBV5-5,TRBJ2-7,CASSIVTSPYEQYF,TGTGCCAGCAGCATCGTAACTAGCCCTTACGAGCAGTACTTC
-,TRBD2,TRBV7-8,TRBJ2-1,CASSLARLAGSRSYNEQFF,TGTGCCAGCAGCTTAGCCCGACTAGCGGGGAGTCGCTCCTACAATGAGCAGTTCTTC
-,-,TRBV11-1,TRBJ1-1,CASSRIGTSFNTEAFF,TGTGCCAGCAGCCGGATAGGGACATCGTTTAACACTGAAGCTTTCTTT
once,-,TRBV30,TRBJ2-1,CAWRQLARPTGSYNEQFF,TGTGCCTGGAGACAGCTGGCCAGGCCTACCGGCTCCTACAATGAGCAGTTCTTC
-,-,TRBV4-3,TRBJ2-2,CASSQDGSTGELFF,TGCGCCAGCAGCCAAGACGGGAGCACCGGGGAGCTGTTTTTT
-,-,TRBV6-5,TRBJ1-6,CASSYSPGSPLHF,TGTGCCAGCAGTTACTCGCCAGGTTCACCCCTCCACTTT
-,-,TRBV7-9,TRBJ1-4,CASSSDRINEKLFF,TGTGCCAGCAGCTCAGACAGGATTAATGAAAAACTGTTTTTT
-,-,TRBV11-2,TRBJ1-2,CASSLSDSYYGYTF,TGTGCCAGCAGCTTATCCGACAGCTACTATGGCTACACCTTC
-,-,TRBV30,TRBJ2-7,CAWSQSAYEQYF,TGTGCCTGGAGCCAATCAGCGTACGAGCAGTACTTC
-,TRBD1,TRBV7-2,TRBJ1-6,CASSQGQHNSPLHF,TGTGCCAGCAGCCAGGGACAGCATAATTCACCCCTCCACTTT
few,-,TRBV7-2,TRBJ2-7,CASSLDVGVREQYF,TGTGCCAGCAGCTTAGATGTGGGAGTGCGCGAGCAGTACTTC
-,TRBD2,TRBV9,TRBJ2-1,CASSAEGIAGPEQFF,TGTGCCAGCAGCGCCGAGGGAATAGCGGGGCCTGAGCAGTTCTTC
-,TRBD1,TRBV5-1,TRBJ2-2,CASSLGPQGATGELFF,TGCGCCAGCAGCTTGGGTCCGCAGGGGGCGACCGGGGAGCTGTTTTTT
-,TRBD1,TRBV6-2/TRBV6-3,TRBJ1-5,CASSLDRGGNQPQHF,TGTGCCAGCAGTTTAGACAGGGGTGGCAATCAGCCCCAGCATTTT
-,-,TRBV11-2,TRBJ2-1,CASSLTGFGGNEQFF,TGTGCCAGCAGTCTAACAGGGTTCGGTGGGAATGAGCAGTTCTTC
-,-,TRBV9,TRBJ2-3,CASSAALAADTQYF,TGTGCCAGCAGCGCCGCACTAGCAGCCGATACGCAGTATTTT
-,TRBD1,TRBV19,TRBJ1-1,CASSGTGWTEAFF,TGTGCCAGCTCGGGGACAGGGTGGACTGAAGCTTTCTTT
-,TRBD2,TRBV6-5,TRBJ2-2,CASSTSQTGELFF,TGTGCCAGCTCGACTAGCCAGACCGGGGAGCTGTTTTTT
many,-,TRBV5-1,TRBJ1-2,CASSLAGKGNYGYTF,TGCGCCAGCAGCTTGGCGGGGAAAGGGAACTATGGCTACACCTTC
-,TRBD1,TRBV2,TRBJ1-5,CASHRDRDQPQHF,TGTGCCAGCCACCGGGACAGAGATCAGCCCCAGCATTTT
-,TRBD2,TRBV18,TRBJ2-3,CASSPGLAGADTQYF,TGTGCCAGCTCTCCGGGACTAGCGGGGGCAGATACGCAGTATTTT
-,-,TRBV5-6,TRBJ2-1,CASSWERGNEQFF,TGTGCCAGCAGCTGGGAGCGAGGCAATGAGCAGTTCTTC
-,TRBD2,TRBV5-4,TRBJ2-1,CASSARLAGGGNEQFF,TGTGCCAGCAGCGCCCGACTAGCGGGGGGGGGCAATGAGCAGTTCTTC
once,-,TRBV19,TRBJ2-1,CASRSRGGNEQFF,TGTGCCAGTAGGAGCAGGGGCGGCAATGAGCAGTTCTTC
-,-,TRBV11-2,TRBJ2-7,CASSQDRSSYEQYF,TGTGCCAGCAGCCAAGACAGGAGCTCCTACGAGCAGTACTTC
-,TRBD1,TRBV7-2,TRBJ1-3,CASSLERDRGPGFGNTIYF,TGTGCCAGCAGCTTAGAACGGGACAGGGGGCCGGGTTTCGGAAACACCATATATTTT
-,-,TRBV16,TRBJ1-3,CASSQQASGNTIYF,TGTGCCAGCAGCCAACAGGCCTCTGGAAACACCATATATTTT
-,TRBD2,TRBV4-1,TRBJ2-5,CASSIRTSGRALETQYF,TGCGCCAGCAGCATACGGACTAGCGGGAGGGCTCTGGAGACCCAGTACTTC
-,-,TRBV15,TRBJ2-2,CATSSRRGNTGELFF,TGTGCCACCAGCTCACGGAGGGGGAACACCGGGGAGCTGTTTTTT
once,TRBD1,TRBV3-1/TRBV3-2,TRBJ2-5,CASSQYRDSGETQYF,TGTGCCAGCAGCCAGTACCGGGACAGTGGAGAGACCCAGTACTTC
-,TRBD1,TRBV7-6,TRBJ2-1,CASSSGQVNNEQFF,TGTGCCAGCAGCTCGGGACAGGTCAACAATGAGCAGTTCTTC
-,-,TRBV11-2,TRBJ1-1,CASSSVIAGAFF,TGTGCCAGCAGCTCGGTAATTGCAGGGGCTTTCTTT
-,TRBD2,TRBV5-1,TRBJ2-1,CASSSTGTSGDNEQFF,TGCGCCAGCAGCTCAACAGGGACTAGCGGGGACAATGAGCAGTTCTTC
-,TRBD1,TRBV18,TRBJ2-3,CASSPPSQGTRDTQYF,TGTGCCAGCTCACCACCCTCACAGGGGACCCGAGATACGCAGTATTTT
-,-,TRBV28,TRBJ1-2,CASSLGQNYGYTF,TGTGCCAGCAGTTTAGGCCAGAACTATGGCTACACCTTC
-,-,TRBV6-4,TRBJ2-2,CASRIDSANTGELFF,TGTGCCAGCAGAATAGACAGTGCGAACACCGGGGAGCTGTTTTTT
-,TRBD2,TRBV29-1,TRBJ2-3,CSVPGLAASDTQYF,TGCAGCGTTCCGGGACTAGCGGCTTCAGATACGCAGTATTTT
-,-,TRBV7-3,TRBJ1-1,CASSMTENTEAFF,TGTGCCAGCAGCATGACAGAGAACACTGAAGCTTTCTTT
-,-,TRBV25-1,TRBJ2-2,CAIEGYAAGELFF,TGTGCCATCGAGGGCTACGCGGCCGGGGAGCTGTTTTTT
-,TRBD1,TRBV6-2/TRBV6-3,TRBJ2-3,CASSGQGRNTQYF,TGTGCCAGCAGTGGACAGGGTAGGAATACGCAGTATTTT
-,-,TRBV14,TRBJ2-7,CASSQAIPPYEQYF,TGTGCCAGCAGCCAGGCCATCCCTCCCTACGAGCAGTACTTC
-,-,TRBV15,TRBJ1-5,CATSRGGFYSNQPQHF,TGTGCCACCAGCAGAGGCGGATTTTATAGCAATCAGCCCCAGCATTTT
-,-,TRBV27,TRBJ1-6,CASSLLGNGNSPLHF,TGTGCCAGCAGCTTACTGGGTAACGGGAATTCACCCCTCCACTTT
-,-,TRBV5-5,TRBJ2-7,CASSLSVPREILYEQYF,TGTGCCAGCAGCTTGTCGGTTCCAAGGGAGATCCTCTACGAGCAGTACTTC
-,TRBD2,TRBV3-1/TRBV3-2,TRBJ2-3,CASSQGRLAGTDTQYF,TGTGCCAGCAGCCAAGGGAGACTAGCGGGCACAGATACGCAGTATTTT
once,TRBD1,TRBV10-3,TRBJ2-3,CAISEGAGGTTDTQYF,TGTGCCATCAGTGAAGGGGCAGGGGGAACCACAGATACGCAGTATTTT
-,-,TRBV7-2,TRBJ1-5,CASSLAPGPQHF,TGTGCCAGCAGCTTAGCCCCGGGACCCCAGCATTTT
-,-,TRBV7-6,TRBJ2-3,CASSPYGRITTTDTQYF,TGTGCCAGCAGCCCATACGGGAGAATTACCACCACAGATACGCAGTATTTT
-,-,TRBV3-1/TRBV3-2,TRBJ1-4,CASSARATGQNEKLFF,TGTGCCAGCAGCGCTCGAGCGACAGGACAAAATGAAAAACTGTTTTTT
-,-,TRBV6-1,TRBJ2-1,CASSESIFGASRSYNEQFF,TGTGCCAGCAGTGAATCTATCTTTGGGGCTAGTCGCTCCTACAATGAGCAGTTCTTC
-,TRBD1,TRBV4-3,TRBJ2-2,CASSQLRTGRTGELFF,TGCGCCAGCAGCCAACTTCGGACAGGGAGGACCGGGGAGCTGTTTTTT
-,-,TRBV3-1/TRBV3-2,TRBJ2-6,CASRGQGYSGANVLTF,TGTGCCAGCCGGGGCCAGGGGTACTCTGGGGCCAACGTCCTGACTTTC
-,-,TRBV9,TRBJ2-5,CASSVAQYQETQYF,TGTGCCAGCAGCGTAGCTCAGTACCAAGAGACCCAGTACTTC
-,TRBD2,TRBV29-1,TRBJ2-7,CSVAGGQGTYEQYF,TGCAGCGTTGCGGGAGGACAAGGAACCTACGAGCAGTACTTC